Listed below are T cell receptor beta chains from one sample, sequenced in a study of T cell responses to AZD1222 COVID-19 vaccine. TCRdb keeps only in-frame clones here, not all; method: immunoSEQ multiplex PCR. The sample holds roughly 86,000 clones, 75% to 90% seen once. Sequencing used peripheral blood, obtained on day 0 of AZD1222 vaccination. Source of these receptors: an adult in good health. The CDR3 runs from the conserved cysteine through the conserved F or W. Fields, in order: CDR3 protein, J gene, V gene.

cdr3_aa: CASGNRAGVLETQYF; j_call: TRBJ2-5; v_call: TRBV6-5
cdr3_aa: CSATETQYF; j_call: TRBJ2-5; v_call: TRBV20-1
cdr3_aa: CASSQGPRGQNYYSNQPQHF; j_call: TRBJ1-5; v_call: TRBV3-1/TRBV3-2
cdr3_aa: CASSHTGGTDTQYF; j_call: TRBJ2-3; v_call: TRBV5-4
cdr3_aa: CAWSVLGRQETQYF; j_call: TRBJ2-5; v_call: TRBV30
cdr3_aa: CASSGSSGVDEQFF; j_call: TRBJ2-1; v_call: TRBV7-2
cdr3_aa: CATSDLLRGYTF; j_call: TRBJ1-2; v_call: TRBV24-1
cdr3_aa: CASSSGVGEKLFF; j_call: TRBJ1-4; v_call: TRBV5-1
cdr3_aa: CASSEGMGLLGLAKNIQYF; j_call: TRBJ2-4; v_call: TRBV2
cdr3_aa: CASSLQTGTSRETQYF; j_call: TRBJ2-5; v_call: TRBV19
cdr3_aa: CASSSPPDYEQYF; j_call: TRBJ2-7; v_call: TRBV9
cdr3_aa: CASSLGVFDNEQFF; j_call: TRBJ2-1; v_call: TRBV5-1
cdr3_aa: CASSLDRRNTEAFF; j_call: TRBJ1-1; v_call: TRBV7-2
cdr3_aa: CASSLGGYGYTF; j_call: TRBJ1-2; v_call: TRBV28
cdr3_aa: CASSLPPTRLQFF; j_call: TRBJ2-1; v_call: TRBV5-1
cdr3_aa: CAISESERNSPLHF; j_call: TRBJ1-6; v_call: TRBV10-3
cdr3_aa: CASSLGGADHNPLHF; j_call: TRBJ1-6; v_call: TRBV28
cdr3_aa: CASSLDHGTPEQFF; j_call: TRBJ2-1; v_call: TRBV11-2
cdr3_aa: CSASRRSGNQPQHF; j_call: TRBJ1-5; v_call: TRBV20-1
cdr3_aa: CASRGAGGYNEQFF; j_call: TRBJ2-1; v_call: TRBV28
cdr3_aa: CASGLAGSYEQYF; j_call: TRBJ2-7; v_call: TRBV7-2
cdr3_aa: CASSKTLAGLYNEQFF; j_call: TRBJ2-1; v_call: TRBV19
cdr3_aa: CATSRVLGTGDNEQFF; j_call: TRBJ2-1; v_call: TRBV15
cdr3_aa: CAWSPSNSWSNQPQHF; j_call: TRBJ1-5; v_call: TRBV30
cdr3_aa: CASSGTGGSGANVLTF; j_call: TRBJ2-6; v_call: TRBV6-4
cdr3_aa: CASSPREVGGELFF; j_call: TRBJ2-2; v_call: TRBV19
cdr3_aa: CASSWTGALSGNTIYF; j_call: TRBJ1-3; v_call: TRBV5-6
cdr3_aa: CASSIGGTHNEQFF; j_call: TRBJ2-1; v_call: TRBV19
cdr3_aa: CASSLGLNEQFF; j_call: TRBJ2-1; v_call: TRBV5-1
cdr3_aa: CASSLGRREYNEQFF; j_call: TRBJ2-1; v_call: TRBV7-9
cdr3_aa: CASSLGRLNTEAFF; j_call: TRBJ1-1; v_call: TRBV5-1
cdr3_aa: CASSSGGQTYNEQFF; j_call: TRBJ2-1; v_call: TRBV5-4
cdr3_aa: CASSYRSGTLGNGYTF; j_call: TRBJ1-2; v_call: TRBV6-5
cdr3_aa: CASSPLGRNTEAFF; j_call: TRBJ1-1; v_call: TRBV19
cdr3_aa: CASMTGAKDTQYF; j_call: TRBJ2-3; v_call: TRBV6-5
cdr3_aa: CASSSRSGRAYEQYF; j_call: TRBJ2-7; v_call: TRBV6-5
cdr3_aa: CASSLNPGQRKSNYGYTF; j_call: TRBJ1-2; v_call: TRBV28
cdr3_aa: CASSLGTANTEAFF; j_call: TRBJ1-1; v_call: TRBV7-9
cdr3_aa: CASSRRTSGRVYEQYF; j_call: TRBJ2-7; v_call: TRBV5-1
cdr3_aa: CASRDWGQERTSTDTQYF; j_call: TRBJ2-3; v_call: TRBV27